This TCR beta chain is from a study of early T cells in non-severe SARS-CoV-2 infection. TCRdb re-analysed the 5' RACE reads in MiXCR, keeping a single row per CDR3 protein. Of about 39,000 distinct CDR3 sequences listed, 7% to 8% are singletons. Per germline, CDR1 SEHNR and CDR2 FQNEAQ (reference sequence). With V trimmed by 0 bases and J by 14 bases, 11 bases remained unmatched. The CDR3 is made up of 16 amino acids. This clonotype has a count of ten or more. Sequenced: whole blood. V usage is TRBV7-9 and J usage is TRBJ1-6; 9 bases line up with TRBD1. The sequence was obtained from an adult who was a healthcare worker with PCR-confirmed SARS-CoV-2 infection or an uninfected control (not recorded which). The DNA for the CDR3 is TGTGCCAGCAGCTTAGCGAGTTGGGGACAGGGTCCTTCCCTCCACTTT. Amino acids: CASSLASWGQGPSLHF.